This TCR beta chain is from a study of blood T cell repertoires in COVID-19. Study-wide background: There were acute and convalescent COVID-19 samples, and they came from the United States, Italy and Spain.

Clones were read by immunoSEQ multiplex PCR, and TCRdb kept only the in-frame ones, dropping some. Here the sample spans tens of thousands of clones, about 85% being singletons. Germline loops: CDR1 MNHEY, CDR2 SVGEGT. The CDR3 consists of 15 residues. V gave up 4 bases and J gave up 5 bases; unmatched junction bases: 7. The sequenced material came from peripheral blood. The J gene is TRBJ2-5, the V gene TRBV6-2 or TRBV6-3; TRBD2 matches 10 bases. This receptor was identified in an elderly man with acute or convalescent COVID-19. The CDR3 reads CASSSGLAEGETQYF. CDR3 nucleotides: TGTGCCAGCAGTTCCGGACTAGCGGAGGGGGAGACCCAGTACTTC.